The 20 T cell receptor beta chains in this list originate from one sample, sequenced in a study of beta chain features in type 1 diabetes. The sequenced template was cDNA made from the entire isolated RNA. The method was immunoSEQ multiplex PCR; TCRdb's version includes in-frame clones alone and lacks a portion of them. Of hundreds of thousands of clones in the sample, about 30% were seen once. Material: naive CD4+ T cells from blood. The receptors here all came from a man between 18 and 29 years old in good health.

The V call is TRBV30, the J call TRBJ2-1; 10 bases line up with TRBD2. This CDR3 contains 14 residues. From germline, CDR1 is GTSNPN and CDR2 SVGIG (reference sequence). J was trimmed by 5 bases and V by 5 bases; bases with no gene match: 6. CDR3 in amino acids: CAWGQRGGDNEQFF. The CDR3 DNA is TGTGCCTGGGGTCAGCGGGGGGGGGACAATGAGCAGTTCTTC.

This clone was seen more than once but under ten times. The chain uses TRBV15 and TRBJ2-1; no clear D gene. The CDR3 length is 15 residues. Germline V gives CDR1 LNHNV, CDR2 YYDKDF (reference sequence). Trimming removed 1 base from V and 3 bases from J, with 10 bases in between. The CDR3 sequence: CATSRVIVYYNEQFF. CDR3 nucleotides: TGTGCCACCAGCAGAGTTATCGTTTACTACAATGAGCAGTTCTTC. Complete variable domain (other parts from reference TRBV15 and TRBJ2-1): DAMVIQNPRYQVTQFGKPVTLSCSQTLNHNVMYWYQQKSSQAPKLLFHYYDKDFNNEADTPDNFQSRRPNTSFCFLDIRSPGLGDTAMYLCATSRVIVYYNEQFFGPGTRLTVL.

Comments on this clone: Sequence at one end of the junction differs from germline and may be a read error. The CDR3 region is CACSGQGRQPQHF. The CDR3, as DNA: TGTGCCTGCAGTGGACAGGGAAGACAGCCCCAGCATTTT. This chain joins TRBV30 and TRBJ1-5; 8 nucleotides align to TRBD1. Germline values: CDR1 GTSNPN, CDR2 SVGIG (reference sequence). This CDR3 is 13 amino acids long.

There are a few counts of this clone. The chain has TRBV7-2 and TRBJ1-1; D gene uncertain. V was clipped by 1 base and J by 4 bases, with 16 bases between them. Germline V gene data show CDR1 as SGHTA and CDR2 as FQGNSA. This CDR3 region has 16 residues. The CDR3 DNA sequence: TGTGCCAGCAGCTTAGATGCGGCTGGACCCTCCACTGAAGCTTTCTTT. It translates to CASSLDAAGPSTEAFF. Drawing the rest from reference TRBV7-2 and TRBJ1-1, the complete variable domain is GAGVSQSPSNKVTEKGKDVELRCDPISGHTALYWYRQSLGQGLEFLIYFQGNSAPDKSGLPSDRFSAERTGGSVSTLTIQRTQQEDSAVYLCASSLDAAGPSTEAFFGQGTRLTVV.

This clone has more than one count but fewer than ten. This chain joins TRBV7-2 and TRBJ2-6, with unresolved D. V was clipped by 5 bases and J by 0 bases, with 14 bases between them. The CDR3 length is 17 residues. Germline CDR1 and CDR2: SGHTA and FQGNSA. The CDR3 here is CASSPTLRVSGANVLTF. The CDR3 DNA sequence: TGTGCCAGCAGCCCCACCCTTAGGGTCTCTGGGGCCAACGTCCTGACTTTC. Together with reference TRBV7-2 and TRBJ2-6, the CDR3 gives the full variable domain: GAGVSQSPSNKVTEKGKDVELRCDPISGHTALYWYRQSLGQGLEFLIYFQGNSAPDKSGLPSDRFSAERTGGSVSTLTIQRTQQEDSAVYLCASSPTLRVSGANVLTFGAGSRLTVL.

This clone was seen a handful of times. Other DNA sequences in the sample encode the same CDR3. V is TRBV9 and J is TRBJ1-3; D not certain. Trimming took 2 bases from V and 3 from J, leaving 3 bases between them. Germline V gives CDR1 SGDLS, CDR2 YYNGEE. The CDR3 is 12 amino acids. The DNA for the CDR3 is TGTGCCAGCAGCGTCGGTGGAAACACCATATATTTT. Encoded protein: CASSVGGNTIYF.

This clone was observed a handful of times. The chain carries TRBV30 and TRBJ2-7, with 10 bases fitting TRBD1. V trimming: 5 bases; J trimming: 2 bases; junction bases outside the gene matches: 6. This CDR3 is 14 amino acids long. The germline V gene encodes CDR1 GTSNPN and CDR2 SVGIG (reference sequence). CDR3 residues: CAWARGTGAYEQYF. CDR3 DNA sequence: TGTGCCTGGGCTCGGGGGACAGGGGCCTACGAGCAGTACTTC.

This clone has more than one count but fewer than ten. This sample also contains other DNA sequences that code for the same CDR3. The rearrangement links TRBV2 to TRBJ2-1; D gene unclear. This CDR3 has 15 amino acids. From germline, CDR1 is SNHLY and CDR2 FYNNEI. V was clipped by 1 base and J by 0 bases, with 7 bases between them. DNA of the CDR3: TGTGCCAGCAGTGAAGGCCCCAGCTCCTACAATGAGCAGTTCTTC. It is translated as CASSEGPSSYNEQFF. Combining the CDR3 with reference TRBV2 and TRBJ2-1 gives the whole variable domain EPEVTQTPSHQVTQMGQEVILRCVPISNHLYFYWYRQILGQKVEFLVSFYNNEISEKSEIFDDQFSVERPDGSNFTLKIRSTKLEDSAMYFCASSEGPSSYNEQFFGPGTRLTVL.

This clone was seen a single time. The chain carries TRBV7-9 and TRBJ2-1; D gene uncertain. Germline V gives CDR1 SEHNR, CDR2 FQNEAQ (reference sequence). Trimming cost V 3 bases and J 4 bases, with 7 bases left between them. The CDR3 length is 13 residues. CDR3 sequence (DNA): TGTGCCAGCAGCTTTGGACCTTACAATGAGCAGTTCTTC. Residues: CASSFGPYNEQFF. Supplemented by reference TRBV7-9 and TRBJ2-1, the full variable domain reads DTGVSQNPRHKITKRGQNVTFRCDPISEHNRLYWYRQTLGQGPEFLTYFQNEAQLEKSRLLSDRFSAERPKGSFSTLEIQRTEQGDSAMYLCASSFGPYNEQFFGPGTRLTVL.

The chain recombines TRBV2 with TRBJ2-1; D unclear. Germline V gene data show CDR1 as SNHLY and CDR2 as FYNNEI. With 6 bases removed from V and 4 bases from J, the gap between germline ends came to 10 bases. The CDR3 is 13 amino acids. The CDR3 coding sequence is TGTGCCAGCAGGACATTGGAGTACAATGAGCAGTTCTTC. Translating gives CASRTLEYNEQFF.

J is TRBJ2-7 and V is TRBV5-6; the match to TRBD2 covers 15 bases. V shed 4 bases, J shed 4 bases, and the junction held 15 bases outside the gene matches. Germline CDR1 reads SGHDT; CDR2 reads YYEEEE. CDR3 length: 19 amino acids. CDR3 sequence (DNA): TGTGCCAGCAGCGAGGGGACTAGCGGGAGGAAGAGCCCTGGGTACGAGCAGTACTTC. Protein product: CASSEGTSGRKSPGYEQYF.

For this clone: Other DNA sequences from this sample encode an identical CDR3 as well. V gene TRBV18 combines with J gene TRBJ1-1; D ambiguous. This CDR3 comprises 12 residues. Germline CDR1 and CDR2: KGHSH and LQKENI. Between the trimmed V and J ends, which lost 2 bases and 3 bases, there was a span of 4 bases. The DNA for the CDR3 is TGTGCCAGCTCACCAAGGGACACTGAAGCTTTCTTT. This encodes CASSPRDTEAFF. The full variable domain, its missing parts supplied by reference TRBV18 and TRBJ1-1, is NAGVMQNPRHLVRRRGQEARLRCSPMKGHSHVYWYRQLPEEGLKFMVYLQKENIIDESGMPKERFSAEFPKEGPSILRIQQVVRGDSAAYFCASSPRDTEAFFGQGTRLTVV.

This chain connects TRBV6-6 to TRBJ2-5; TRBD1 matches 10 bases. This CDR3 is built from 15 residues. Losses at the gene ends were 6 bases for V and 4 bases for J; bases not matched to a gene: 8. Germline CDR1 is MNHNY and CDR2 is SVGAGI (reference sequence). The CDR3 bases are TGTGCCAGCAGACAAGGGACAGGGGAAAGAGAGACCCAGTACTTC. Translating it yields CASRQGTGERETQYF.

V is TRBV14 and J is TRBJ2-1; D is unresolved. Germline loops: CDR1 SGHDN, CDR2 FVKESK. Trimming pared 4 bases from V and 9 bases from J, leaving 25 bases between. The CDR3 length is 17 residues. The CDR3 nucleotides are TGTGCCAGCAGCCTAAGATTGCTCGCGGCCGACTTGGGTGAGCAGTTCTTC. The encoded protein is CASSLRLLAADLGEQFF.

This chain joins TRBV30 and TRBJ2-1; D may be TRBD2 (6 bases). The CDR3 loop spans 12 amino acids. V dropped 5 bases and J dropped 7 bases, with 12 bases sitting between them. Germline V gene lookup returns CDR1 GTSNPN and CDR2 SVGIG (reference sequence). DNA for the CDR3: TGTGCCTGGGGGGGACTCCGGAATGAGCAGTTCTTC. It specifies CAWGGLRNEQFF.

V is TRBV5-1 and J is TRBJ2-4; D remains ambiguous. This CDR3 comprises 15 residues. Germline loops: CDR1 SGHRS, CDR2 YFSETQ. The V end was cut by 6 bases, the J end by 0 bases, with 13 bases between. CDR3 sequence reads: CASKMDPGAKNIQYF. The CDR3 coding sequence is TGCGCCAGCAAAATGGATCCAGGAGCCAAAAACATTCAGTACTTC.

There are a few counts of this clone. The chain couples TRBV6-6 to TRBJ2-3; D is possibly TRBD1 (5 bases). This CDR3 has 13 amino acids. Germline loops: CDR1 MNHNY, CDR2 SVGAGI (reference sequence). Trimming left V 2 bases short and J 4 bases short, with 7 bases between. The CDR3 region is CASSYAGSDTQYF. As DNA, the CDR3 is TGTGCCAGCAGTTACGCAGGGTCAGATACGCAGTATTTT.

V gene TRBV15 combines with J gene TRBJ1-5; TRBD1 might be the D (6 bases). CDR1 is LNHNV and CDR2 is YYDKDF in the germline V gene (reference sequence). This CDR3 region has 15 residues. Trimming pared 0 bases from V and 9 bases from J, leaving 15 bases between. For the CDR3, the DNA is TGTGCCACCAGCAGAGATAGGGGGAGTCTGGGGCCCCAGCATTTT. Its protein is CATSRDRGSLGPQHF.

The chain recombines TRBV27 with TRBJ1-5, with D possibly TRBD1 on 5 matching bases. Germline V gene data show CDR1 as MNHEY and CDR2 as SMNVEV (reference sequence). Trimming cost V 2 bases and J 8 bases, with 13 bases left between them. This CDR3 spans 14 amino acids. The CDR3 DNA is TGTGCCAGCAGTTTAGGGGCCGGGTCGGAGCCCCAGCATTTT. The encoded protein is CASSLGAGSEPQHF.

The chain is built from TRBV5-4 and TRBJ2-5; no definite D call. Trimming cost V 0 bases and J 2 bases, with 11 bases left between them. The CDR3 extends over 15 amino acids. In germline, CDR1 is SGHNT, CDR2 YYREEE (reference sequence). CDR3 coding DNA: TGTGCCAGCAGCTTGGCTCGTGCCTCTCAAGAGACCCAGTACTTC. It yields the protein CASSLARASQETQYF.